These 13 T cell receptor beta chains were sequenced from one sample in a study of identical twins. Via MiXCR, TCRdb re-called the 5' RACE reads, giving one row per CDR3 protein. The table records about 210,000 distinct CDR3 sequences, approximately 9% of them present only once. Sample: memory (CD45RO+) T cells sorted from blood. These receptors came from a woman aged 18-29 years in good health.

This clonotype was counted a few times. V is TRBV3-1 and J is TRBJ1-1; D is undetermined. Germline V lookup: CDR1 LGHDT, CDR2 YNNKEL (reference sequence). Deletions cut 0 bases from V and 6 bases from J, with 14 bases between. This CDR3 contains 15 residues. CDR3 residues: CASSQDRTVRSEAFF. DNA of the CDR3: TGTGCCAGCAGCCAAGACCGGACCGTGAGGTCTGAAGCTTTCTTT.

By share, this clonotype ranks as medium-sized. This rearrangement joins TRBV4-2 to TRBJ2-3; D may be TRBD2 (6 bases). V lost 0 bases and J lost 1, with 8 bases in between. The CDR3 runs 15 residues. CDR1 and CDR2 from the germline V gene are LGHNA and YNFKEQ. In nucleotides, the CDR3 is TGTGCCAGCAGCCAAGATCGCGGGGGCACAGATACGCAGTATTTT. It specifies CASSQDRGGTDTQYF.

This clonotype is judged medium-sized (0.01 to 0.1%). The chain carries TRBV6-6 and TRBJ2-2, with no clear D. Trimming removed 6 bases at V and 6 bases at J, with 11 bases between. Germline CDR1 reads MNHNY; CDR2 reads SVGAGI (reference sequence). The CDR3 is 13 amino acids. CDR3 in DNA: TGTGCCAGCAGCCCAATCAAGGCCGGGGAGCTGTTTTTT. This encodes CASSPIKAGELFF.

The chain combines TRBV5-5 with TRBJ1-4; D call uncertain. CDR3 length: 14 residues. The V gene lost 6 bases and the J gene lost 7 bases, with 16 bases spanning the gap. The germline CDR1 and CDR2 sequences are SGHKS and YYEKEE (reference sequence). The CDR3 here is CASIRSLRSEKLFF. In nucleotides, the CDR3 is TGTGCCAGCATCAGAAGCCTGCGCAGTGAAAAACTGTTTTTT.

The CDR3 nucleotides read TGTGCCAGCAGCTCTTCTAGCGGAACTATCCTCTACCAGTATTTT. Its protein product is CASSSSSGTILYQYF. This sequence joins TRBV5-6 and TRBJ2-3; TRBD2 matches at 7 bases. Germline-derived CDR1 and CDR2 are SGHDT and YYEEEE. The CDR3 extends over 15 amino acids. V lost 3 bases and J lost 12; bases outside the gene matches: 16.

This clonotype was counted a few times. V is TRBV11-3 and J is TRBJ1-1; 11 bases are shared with TRBD1. The CDR3 is 15 amino acids. V shed 4 bases and J 1 base; nucleotides not matched to a gene: 2. Per the germline V gene, CDR1 is SGHNT and CDR2 is YENEEA. The CDR3 loop is CASSWTGGWNTEAFF. The CDR3, as DNA: TGTGCCAGCAGCTGGACAGGGGGCTGGAACACTGAAGCTTTCTTT.

This chain links TRBV20-1 with TRBJ2-2; TRBD2 is a possible D gene (5 bases). This CDR3 has 14 residues. The V end was cut by 5 bases, the J end by 2 bases, with 12 bases between. The germline V gene encodes CDR1 DFQATT and CDR2 SNEGSKA (reference sequence). CDR3 coding DNA: TGCAGTGCTCCGGACTTCTCCAACACCGGGGAGCTGTTTTTT. This gives the protein CSAPDFSNTGELFF.

This clonotype has more than one count but fewer than ten. The rearrangement links TRBV7-9 to TRBJ1-2, with D perhaps TRBD1 (5 bases). This CDR3 spans 13 amino acids. Germline V gene sequence: CDR1 SEHNR, CDR2 FQNEAQ (reference sequence). Trimming cost V 5 bases and J 4 bases, with 11 bases left between them. This chain's CDR3 is CASSPHDSYGYTF. CDR3 nucleotide sequence: TGTGCCAGCAGCCCACACGACAGCTATGGCTACACCTTC.

This clonotype was counted many times. The gene calls are TRBV10-2 and TRBJ2-5, with 15 bases lining up with TRBD2. The CDR3 loop spans 15 amino acids. V lost 6 bases, J lost 4 bases, and 3 bases stayed unmatched. Germline CDR1 and CDR2: WSHSY and SAAADI. The CDR3 nucleotides are TGCGCCAGCAGGGGACTAGCGGGGGGCGGAGAGACCCAGTACTTC. This encodes CASRGLAGGGETQYF.

This clonotype was seen only a few times. This chain joins TRBV3-1 and TRBJ2-2; the match to TRBD1 covers 9 bases. Germline V gene data show CDR1 as LGHDT and CDR2 as YNNKEL (reference sequence). CDR3 length: 20 residues. V trimming: 0 bases; J trimming: 4 bases; junction bases outside the gene matches: 15. The CDR3 sequence is CASSQDRGQGLPSSTGELFF. CDR3 coding DNA: TGTGCCAGCAGCCAAGATCGGGGACAGGGTCTACCATCGTCCACCGGGGAGCTGTTTTTT.

The J gene is TRBJ1-3, the V gene TRBV7-2; weak D call: TRBD1 (6 bases). CDR1 and CDR2 from the germline V gene are SGHTA and FQGNSA. The V gene lost 1 base and the J gene lost 2 bases, with 6 bases spanning the gap. The CDR3 totals 14 residues. The CDR3 spells CASSLDRAGNTIYF. For the CDR3, the DNA is TGTGCCAGCAGCTTAGACAGGGCTGGAAACACCATATATTTT.

This clonotype was observed a handful of times. The chain combines TRBV7-9 with TRBJ2-3; no clear D. Germline V gene lookup returns CDR1 SEHNR and CDR2 FQNEAQ (reference sequence). Between the trimmed V and J ends, which lost 2 bases and 2 bases, there was a span of 14 bases. The CDR3 has 16 amino acids. The CDR3: CASSLMNGRVTDTQYF. CDR3 coding DNA: TGTGCCAGCAGCTTAATGAACGGCCGGGTCACAGATACGCAGTATTTT.

The rearrangement uses TRBV9 and TRBJ2-1; either TRBD1 or TRBD2 may supply D (7 bases each). Germline V gives CDR1 SGDLS, CDR2 YYNGEE. Trimming shortened V by 0 bases and J by 11 bases, and 18 bases separated the two germline ends. CDR3 length equals 15 residues. CDR3 sequence: CASSVEQGLAVKQFF. The CDR3 DNA sequence: TGTGCCAGCAGCGTAGAACAGGGGCTAGCGGTCAAGCAGTTCTTC.